This TCR beta chain came from a study of response to subunit inactivated influenza vaccine. TCRdb reprocessed the RT-PCR reads via MiXCR and lists one record per CDR3 protein. This sample has about 180,000 distinct CDR3 sequences; approximately 11% occur once, and the top ten carry roughly 33%. The CDR3 totals 10 residues. Germline V lookup: CDR1 SNHLY, CDR2 FYNNEI. Trimming pared 8 bases from V and 6 bases from J, leaving 6 bases between. The sample was CD8+ T cells sorted from PBMCs, taken 23 to 25 months after vaccination. The V gene is TRBV2, the J gene TRBJ2-3; D not resolved. The clonotype comes from a man in his fifties or sixties who received an inactivated influenza vaccine. This chain's CDR3 is CASLADTQYF. DNA of the CDR3: TGTGCCAGCCTCGCGGATACGCAGTATTTT.